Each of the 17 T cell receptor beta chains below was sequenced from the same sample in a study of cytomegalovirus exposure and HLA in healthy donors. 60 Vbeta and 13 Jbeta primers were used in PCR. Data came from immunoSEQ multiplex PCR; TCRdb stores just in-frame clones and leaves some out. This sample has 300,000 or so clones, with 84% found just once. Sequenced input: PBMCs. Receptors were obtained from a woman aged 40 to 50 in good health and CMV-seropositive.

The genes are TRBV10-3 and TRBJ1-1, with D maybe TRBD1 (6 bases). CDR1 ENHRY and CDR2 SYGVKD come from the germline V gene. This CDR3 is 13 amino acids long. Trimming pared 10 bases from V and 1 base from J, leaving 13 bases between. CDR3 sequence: CATGTQGNTEAFF. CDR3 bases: TGTGCCACGGGGACACAGGGGAACACTGAAGCTTTCTTT.

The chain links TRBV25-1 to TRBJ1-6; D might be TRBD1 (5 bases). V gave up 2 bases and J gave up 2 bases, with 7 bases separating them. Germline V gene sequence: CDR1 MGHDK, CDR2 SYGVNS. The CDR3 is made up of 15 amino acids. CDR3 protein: CASSEAGTYNSPLHF. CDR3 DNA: TGTGCCAGCAGTGAAGCAGGGACCTATAATTCACCCCTCCACTTT.

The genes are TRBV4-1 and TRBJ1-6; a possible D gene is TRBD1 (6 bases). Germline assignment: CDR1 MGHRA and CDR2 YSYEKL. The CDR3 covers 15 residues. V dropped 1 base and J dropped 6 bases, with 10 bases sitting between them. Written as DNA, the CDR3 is TGCGCCAGCAGCCAAGGGGACATTTCTAATTCACCCCTCCACTTT. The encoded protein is CASSQGDISNSPLHF.

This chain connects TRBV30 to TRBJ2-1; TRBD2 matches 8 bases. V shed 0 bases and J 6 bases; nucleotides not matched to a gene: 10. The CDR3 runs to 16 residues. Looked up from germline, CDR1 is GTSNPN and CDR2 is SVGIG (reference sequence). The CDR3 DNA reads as TGTGCCTGGAGTGTATGGGCTGCGGCGGGAGGCAATGAGCAGTTCTTC. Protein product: CAWSVWAAAGGNEQFF.

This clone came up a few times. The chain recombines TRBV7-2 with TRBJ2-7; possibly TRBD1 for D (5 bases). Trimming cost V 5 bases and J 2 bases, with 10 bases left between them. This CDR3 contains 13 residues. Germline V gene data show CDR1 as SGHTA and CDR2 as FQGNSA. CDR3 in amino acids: CASSADRAYEQYF. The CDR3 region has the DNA TGTGCCAGCAGCGCCGACAGAGCCTACGAGCAGTACTTC.

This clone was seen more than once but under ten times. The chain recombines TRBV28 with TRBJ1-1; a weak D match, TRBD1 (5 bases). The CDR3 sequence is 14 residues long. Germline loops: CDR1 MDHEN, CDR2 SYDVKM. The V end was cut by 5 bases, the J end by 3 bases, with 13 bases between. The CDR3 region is CASSPPHRYTEAFF. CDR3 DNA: TGTGCCAGCAGTCCCCCTCACAGGTACACTGAAGCTTTCTTT.

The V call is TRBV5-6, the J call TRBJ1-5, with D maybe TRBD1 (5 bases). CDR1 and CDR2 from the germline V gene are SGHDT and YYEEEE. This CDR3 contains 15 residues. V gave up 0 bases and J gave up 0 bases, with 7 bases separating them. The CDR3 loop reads CASSLARVSNQPQHF. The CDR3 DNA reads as TGTGCCAGCAGCTTGGCCAGGGTTAGCAATCAGCCCCAGCATTTT.

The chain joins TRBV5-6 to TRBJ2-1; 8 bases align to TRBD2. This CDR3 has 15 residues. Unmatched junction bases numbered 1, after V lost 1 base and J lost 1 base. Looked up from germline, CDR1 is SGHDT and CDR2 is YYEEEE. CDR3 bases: TGTGCCAGCAGCTTGCGGGGGGGTTCCTACAATGAGCAGTTCTTC. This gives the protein CASSLRGGSYNEQFF.

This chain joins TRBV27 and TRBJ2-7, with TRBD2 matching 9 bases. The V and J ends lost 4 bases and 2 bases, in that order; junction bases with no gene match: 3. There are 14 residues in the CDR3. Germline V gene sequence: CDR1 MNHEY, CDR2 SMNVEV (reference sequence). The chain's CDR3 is CASSSREGPYEQYF. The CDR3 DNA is TGTGCCAGCAGTTCGCGGGAGGGCCCCTACGAGCAGTACTTC.

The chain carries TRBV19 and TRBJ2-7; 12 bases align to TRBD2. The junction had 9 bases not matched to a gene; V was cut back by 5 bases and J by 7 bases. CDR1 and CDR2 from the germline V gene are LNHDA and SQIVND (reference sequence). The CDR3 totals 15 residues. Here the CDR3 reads CASSVLQGTSGEQYF. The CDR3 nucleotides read TGTGCCAGTAGTGTGTTGCAAGGGACTAGCGGGGAGCAGTACTTC.

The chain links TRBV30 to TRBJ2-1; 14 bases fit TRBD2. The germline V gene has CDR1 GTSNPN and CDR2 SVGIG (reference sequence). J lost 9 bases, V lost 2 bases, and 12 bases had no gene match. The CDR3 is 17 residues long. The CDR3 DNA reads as TGTGCCTGGAGTTTAACCCGGACTAGCGGGAGGTTCAGTGAGCAGTTCTTC. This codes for CAWSLTRTSGRFSEQFF.

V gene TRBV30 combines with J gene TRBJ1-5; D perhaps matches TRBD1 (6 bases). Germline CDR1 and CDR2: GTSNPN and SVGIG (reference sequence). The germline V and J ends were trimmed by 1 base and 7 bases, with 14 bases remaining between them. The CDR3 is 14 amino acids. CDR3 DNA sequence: TGTGCCTGGAGTGGAGGGGGAATGAACCAGCCCCAGCATTTT. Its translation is CAWSGGGMNQPQHF.

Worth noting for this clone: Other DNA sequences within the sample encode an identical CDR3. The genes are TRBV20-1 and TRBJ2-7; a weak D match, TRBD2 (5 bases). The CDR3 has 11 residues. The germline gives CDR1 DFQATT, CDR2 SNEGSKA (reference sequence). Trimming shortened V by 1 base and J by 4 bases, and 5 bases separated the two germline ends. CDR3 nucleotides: TGCAGTGCTAGAGGGGAGTACGAGCAGTACTTC. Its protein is CSARGEYEQYF.

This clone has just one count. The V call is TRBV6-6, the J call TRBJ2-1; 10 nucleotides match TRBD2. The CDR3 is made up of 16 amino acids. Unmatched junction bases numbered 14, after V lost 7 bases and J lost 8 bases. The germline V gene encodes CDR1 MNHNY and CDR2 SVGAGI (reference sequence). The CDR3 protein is CASISSGAGGQDEQFF. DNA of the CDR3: TGTGCCAGCATCTCCTCAGGAGCGGGAGGGCAGGATGAGCAGTTCTTC.

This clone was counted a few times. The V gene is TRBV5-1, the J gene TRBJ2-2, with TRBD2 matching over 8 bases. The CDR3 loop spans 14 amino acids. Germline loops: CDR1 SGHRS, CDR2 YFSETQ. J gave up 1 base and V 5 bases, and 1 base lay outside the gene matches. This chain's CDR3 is CASRAGGNTGELFF. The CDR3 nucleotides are TGCGCCAGCAGGGCGGGAGGGAACACCGGGGAGCTGTTTTTT.

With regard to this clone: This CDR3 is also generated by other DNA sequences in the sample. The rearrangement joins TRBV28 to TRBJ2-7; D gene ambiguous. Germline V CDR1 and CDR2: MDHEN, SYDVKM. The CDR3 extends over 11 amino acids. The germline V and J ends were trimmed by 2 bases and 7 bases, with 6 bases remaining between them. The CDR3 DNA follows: TGTGCCAGCAGTTTAAATCGGGAGCAGTACTTC. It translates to CASSLNREQYF. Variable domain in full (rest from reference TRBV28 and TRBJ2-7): DVKVTQSSRYLVKRTGEKVFLECVQDMDHENMFWYRQDPGLGLRLIYFSYDVKMKEKGDIPEGYSVSREKKERFSLILESASTNQTSMYLCASSLNREQYFGPGTRLTVT.

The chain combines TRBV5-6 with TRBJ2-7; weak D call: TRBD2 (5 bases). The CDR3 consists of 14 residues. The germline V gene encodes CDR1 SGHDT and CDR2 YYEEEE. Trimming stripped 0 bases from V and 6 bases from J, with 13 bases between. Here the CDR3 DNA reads TGTGCCAGCAGCTTGGGCGGGCCACCCGGCGAGCAGTACTTC. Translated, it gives CASSLGGPPGEQYF.